The next 6 T cell receptor beta chains were all read from a single sample in a study of blood T cell repertoires in COVID-19. Sequencing was performed with immunoSEQ multiplex PCR; in TCRdb, only in-frame clones are kept and a portion is missing. Of fewer than 700,000 clones in the sample, roughly nine tenths were seen once. The sample comprised peripheral blood. These receptors were taken from a woman between 50 and 59 years old with COVID-19, enrolled during active disease.

This chain connects TRBV6-5 to TRBJ2-2, with 11 bases matching TRBD2. Trimming cost V 0 bases and J 6 bases; bases outside gene matches: 0. Germline V lookup: CDR1 MNHEY, CDR2 SVGAGI. CDR3 length: 15 amino acids. The DNA for the CDR3 is TGTGCCAGCAGTTACTCTAGCGGGGGGGCCGGGGAGCTGTTTTTT. Its translation: CASSYSSGGAGELFF.

This chain connects TRBV10-3 to TRBJ1-5; D possibly corresponds to TRBD1 (5 bases). The CDR3 loop spans 14 amino acids. Trimming left V 4 bases short and J 4 bases short, with 11 bases between. The germline V gene has CDR1 ENHRY and CDR2 SYGVKD. The CDR3 here is CAISVERGNQPQHF. The CDR3 coding sequence is TGTGCCATCAGTGTCGAAAGGGGAAATCAGCCCCAGCATTTT.

J is TRBJ2-7 and V is TRBV15; possible D gene TRBD2, 5 bases. V lost 0 bases, J lost 7 bases, and 7 bases lay in between. This CDR3 contains 12 residues. Germline V CDR1 and CDR2: LNHNV, YYDKDF (reference sequence). The CDR3 bases are TGTGCCACCAGCAGAGATAGGAGGGAGCAGTACTTC. It specifies CATSRDRREQYF.

This chain links TRBV12-3 or TRBV12-4 with TRBJ1-1; D remains ambiguous. Trimming left V 9 bases short and J 2 bases short, with 13 bases between. The CDR3 has 13 amino acids. CDR3 DNA: TGTGCCAGTGCACTCGGAGGAAACACTGAAGCTTTCTTT. Amino acids: CASALGGNTEAFF.

The rearrangement uses TRBV9 and TRBJ1-2; TRBD1 matches at 8 bases. V trimming: 0 bases; J trimming: 3 bases; junction bases outside the gene matches: 4. The CDR3 is 15 amino acids. Germline-derived CDR1 and CDR2 are SGDLS and YYNGEE. CDR3 nucleotides: TGTGCCAGCAGCGTAGCCCAGACAGGGGACTATGGCTACACCTTC. Translation gives CASSVAQTGDYGYTF.

The rearrangement joins TRBV7-9 to TRBJ1-1; 8 bases agree with TRBD1. The CDR3 extends over 14 amino acids. Germline V CDR1 and CDR2: SEHNR, FQNEAQ (reference sequence). V dropped 5 bases and J dropped 4; count of bases not matched to a gene: 6. CDR3 region: CASSPRDRFTEAFF. The DNA for the CDR3 is TGTGCCAGCAGCCCCCGGGACAGGTTCACTGAAGCTTTCTTT.